One sample yielded the 31 T cell receptor beta chains listed below, sequenced in a study of T cell responses to AZD1222 COVID-19 vaccine (dated by TCRdb to the early 2020s). Libraries were constructed by the immunoSEQ multiplex PCR assay. What TCRdb holds here is the immuneACCESS table cut down to in-frame rearrangements. Part of the clones is not present; checked against another copy, under half of the missing clones reflect an unresolved V gene, and the others are unexplained. Within this sample are 150,000 to 200,000 clones, with nearly 95% of them counted one time only. Together, the top ten hold around 1.9% of the sample. The time point label for this specimen denotes: about 28 days (+/-7) after the second vaccine dose. The sequenced sample was peripheral blood, obtained 28 days after the second AZD1222 dose. Receptor source: an adult who received the AZD1222 COVID-19 vaccine.

The chain combines TRBV5-1 with TRBJ1-6; TRBD1 aligns across 7 bases. Trimming took 4 bases from V and 13 from J; bases not matched to a gene: 5. Looked up from germline, CDR1 is SGHRS and CDR2 is YFSETQ. CDR3 length: 12 amino acids. CDR3 in amino acids: CASSAGQPPLHF. The DNA of the CDR3 is TGCGCCAGCAGCGCGGGACAGCCGCCCCTCCACTTT.

A single count supports this clone. This chain joins TRBV5-1 and TRBJ1-2; 7 bases are a match to TRBD1. Trimming removed 2 bases from V and 1 base from J; junction bases left unmatched: 5. Germline V CDR1 and CDR2: SGHRS, YFSETQ. The CDR3 sequence is 15 residues long. CDR3 nucleotide sequence: TGCGCCAGCAGCTTAGACAGGGAACTTAACTATGGCTACACCTTC. It translates to CASSLDRELNYGYTF. Full variable domain (outside the CDR3, taken from reference TRBV5-1 and TRBJ1-2): KAGVTQTPRYLIKTRGQQVTLSCSPISGHRSVSWYQQTPGQGLQFLFEYFSETQRNKGNFPGRFSGRQFSNSRSEMNVSTLELGDSALYLCASSLDRELNYGYTFGSGTRLTVV.

The chain employs TRBV11-3 and TRBJ2-2; D call uncertain. The CDR3 covers 12 residues. Germline CDR1 reads SGHNT; CDR2 reads YENEEA. Trimming removed 5 bases at V and 3 bases at J, with 4 bases between. DNA for the CDR3: TGTGCCAGCAGCCCTGACACCGGGGAGCTGTTTTTT. Translation: CASSPDTGELFF.

The chain carries TRBV5-1 and TRBJ1-5; D perhaps matches TRBD1 (5 bases). The germline V and J ends were trimmed by 4 bases and 3 bases, with 8 bases remaining between them. The CDR3 loop spans 13 amino acids. Germline V gene data show CDR1 as SGHRS and CDR2 as YFSETQ. The CDR3 here is CASSRGVNQPQHF. The CDR3 DNA reads as TGCGCCAGCAGCAGGGGTGTCAATCAGCCCCAGCATTTT.

This chain links TRBV2 with TRBJ2-7; TRBD1 matches 8 bases. V was clipped by 6 bases and J by 9 bases; unmatched bases: 16. The CDR3 covers 15 residues. Germline CDR1 SNHLY, CDR2 FYNNEI. CDR3 region: CASRPDRGPRPAQYF. Here the CDR3 DNA reads TGTGCCAGCAGACCAGACAGGGGCCCACGCCCGGCGCAGTACTTC.

V gene TRBV7-3 combines with J gene TRBJ1-1; 8 bases line up with TRBD1. This CDR3 contains 13 residues. Germline CDR1 and CDR2: SGHTA and FQGTGA. Trimming took 5 bases from V and 8 from J; bases not matched to a gene: 7. The CDR3 sequence is CASSPSSGGEAFF. DNA for the CDR3: TGTGCCAGCAGCCCTTCCTCAGGGGGCGAAGCTTTCTTT.

V usage is TRBV4-1 and J usage is TRBJ1-2; 12 nucleotides line up with TRBD1. This CDR3 is 16 amino acids long. Germline V gives CDR1 MGHRA, CDR2 YSYEKL. The ends lost 4 bases at V and 8 bases at J; junction bases unmatched: 11. CDR3 in DNA: TGCGCCAGCAGCCTCCCCGGGACAGGGGGCAGAAGAGGCTACACCTTC. Translated, it gives CASSLPGTGGRRGYTF.

The chain links TRBV11-3 to TRBJ2-1, with TRBD2 matching 8 bases. Germline lookup yields CDR1 SGHNT and CDR2 YENEEA. Trimming took 1 base from V and 8 from J; bases not matched to a gene: 13. The CDR3 is 17 amino acids. The CDR3 DNA follows: TGTGCCAGCAGCTTAGGTCTGTCGGGAGGGCCTAGCGATGAGCAGTTCTTC. Translation gives CASSLGLSGGPSDEQFF.

This rearrangement joins TRBV5-4 to TRBJ2-1, with D perhaps TRBD2 (6 bases). Per the germline V gene, CDR1 is SGHNT and CDR2 is YYREEE (reference sequence). CDR3 length equals 16 residues. Trimming took off 6 bases at V and 1 base at J, with 17 bases between the two ends. The CDR3, as DNA: TGTGCCAGCATCAATAGGAGGGGTAGGTCCTACAATGAGCAGTTCTTC. Amino acids: CASINRRGRSYNEQFF.

V and J are TRBV7-2 and TRBJ1-5, with D unresolved. Germline CDR1 reads SGHTA; CDR2 reads FQGNSA. The CDR3 has 14 amino acids. V lost 3 bases, J lost 5 bases, and 11 bases lay in between. CDR3 coding DNA: TGTGCCAGCAGCTTTTTCGGGGAAGATCAGCCCCAGCATTTT. This sequence encodes CASSFFGEDQPQHF.

V usage is TRBV20-1 and J usage is TRBJ2-1, with TRBD2 identical over 10 bases. CDR3 length: 16 residues. The junction had 12 bases not matched to a gene; V was cut back by 3 bases and J by 7 bases. Per germline, CDR1 DFQATT and CDR2 SNEGSKA (reference sequence). CDR3 loop: CSASQGAGGRWNEQFF. DNA for the CDR3: TGCAGTGCTAGTCAAGGAGCGGGGGGGAGGTGGAATGAGCAGTTCTTC.

The chain joins TRBV24-1 to TRBJ2-6; no firm D call. The CDR3 is 13 residues long. In germline, CDR1 is KGHDR, CDR2 SFDVKD. V was shortened by 9 bases and J by 0 bases, with 5 bases between the two germline ends. The CDR3 coding sequence is TGTGCCACCCGAGACTCTGGGGCCAACGTCCTGACTTTC. Its protein is CATRDSGANVLTF.

The count of this clone is one. The chain is built from TRBV7-2 and TRBJ1-2; D gene unclear. Germline V lookup: CDR1 SGHTA, CDR2 FQGNSA. The CDR3 length is 12 residues. Trimming removed 2 bases from V and 8 bases from J, with 9 bases in between. The CDR3 nucleotides read TGTGCCAGCAGCTTAAATAGGGAGGGCTACACCTTC. Protein: CASSLNREGYTF.

This chain connects TRBV7-2 to TRBJ2-5, with D possibly being TRBD1 (6 bases). This CDR3 contains 14 residues. V lost 1 base to trimming and J lost 1 base, with 7 bases between them. The germline gives CDR1 SGHTA, CDR2 FQGNSA. The CDR3 is CASSLGRGQETQYF. CDR3 coding DNA: TGTGCCAGCAGCTTAGGCAGGGGCCAAGAGACCCAGTACTTC.

The count of this clone is one. The chain carries TRBV3-1 (or the pseudogene TRBV3-2) and TRBJ2-5; 7 bases map to TRBD2. V lost 6 bases to trimming and J lost 5 bases; unmatched junction nucleotides: 12. Germline V gene lookup returns CDR1 LGHDT and CDR2 YNNKEL (reference sequence). The CDR3 is 15 residues long. CDR3 sequence: CASRYSRGRGETQYF. CDR3 coding DNA: TGTGCCAGCAGGTACAGCCGCGGGAGAGGGGAGACCCAGTACTTC.

This clone showed up just once. This sequence joins TRBV5-4 and TRBJ1-6; 12 bases are shared with TRBD1. Germline V lookup: CDR1 SGHNT, CDR2 YYREEE (reference sequence). The CDR3 runs to 19 residues. The V and J ends lost 4 bases and 0 bases, in that order; junction bases with no gene match: 8. In DNA form, the CDR3 reads TGTGCCAGCAGCACCGTGGGACAGGGGGCGGGCTCCTATAATTCACCCCTCCACTTT. It yields the protein CASSTVGQGAGSYNSPLHF. Drawing the rest from reference TRBV5-4 and TRBJ1-6, the complete variable domain is ETGVTQSPTHLIKTRGQQVTLRCSSQSGHNTVSWYQQALGQGPQFIFQYYREEENGRGNFPPRFSGLQFPNYSSELNVNALELDDSALYLCASSTVGQGAGSYNSPLHFGNGTRLTVT.

The rearrangement uses TRBV7-9 and TRBJ2-5; the match to TRBD2 covers 8 bases. CDR3 size: 14 residues. Germline CDR1 and CDR2: SEHNR and FQNEAQ (reference sequence). V shed 2 bases and J 4 bases; nucleotides not matched to a gene: 3. The CDR3 DNA reads TGTGCCAGCAGCTTATCGGGAGGGCCAGAGACCCAGTACTTC. Amino acids: CASSLSGGPETQYF.

This clone was recorded once. The J gene is TRBJ1-3, the V gene TRBV5-8; the D gene is possibly TRBD1 (6 bases). Trimming stripped 4 bases from V and 1 base from J, with 9 bases between. The CDR3 length is 14 residues. The germline V gene has CDR1 SGHTS and CDR2 YDEGEE. The CDR3 spells CASSPRGSGNTIYF. The CDR3 nucleotides are TGTGCCAGCAGCCCCAGGGGATCTGGAAACACCATATATTTT.

The chain carries TRBV6-5 and TRBJ2-7; 7 nucleotides align to TRBD1. The CDR3 contains 14 residues. V trimming: 6 bases; J trimming: 2 bases; junction bases outside the gene matches: 7. Germline V lookup: CDR1 MNHEY, CDR2 SVGAGI. The CDR3 nucleotides read TGTGCCAGCAGCCAACAGGGGCCCCCCTACGAGCAGTACTTC. The encoded protein is CASSQQGPPYEQYF.

In DNA, the CDR3 is TGTGCCAGCAGCGCCACAGGGCTATCCTACAATGAGCAGTTCTTC. Residues: CASSATGLSYNEQFF. This chain connects TRBV9 to TRBJ2-1; D might be TRBD1 (6 bases). Germline CDR1 is SGDLS and CDR2 is YYNGEE. The CDR3 has 15 residues. V was shortened by 3 bases and J by 1 base, with 11 bases between the two germline ends.

This chain joins TRBV19 and TRBJ1-2, with TRBD1 as a possible D gene (5 bases). Germline V CDR1 and CDR2: LNHDA, SQIVND (reference sequence). V was clipped by 3 bases and J by 13 bases, with 15 bases between them. This CDR3 has 12 amino acids. CDR3 region: CASSIGQGTLTF. The CDR3 bases are TGTGCCAGTAGTATCGGGCAGGGAACGCTCACCTTC.

The chain has TRBV15 and TRBJ1-5, with D maybe TRBD1 (6 bases). V gave up 2 bases and J gave up 2 bases, with 13 bases separating them. From germline, CDR1 is LNHNV and CDR2 YYDKDF (reference sequence). The CDR3 consists of 16 residues. DNA of the CDR3: TGTGCCACCAGCAGACTAGACAGGTTTGGCAATCAGCCCCAGCATTTT. Translated, it gives CATSRLDRFGNQPQHF.

The V and J genes are TRBV19 and TRBJ1-2, with D perhaps TRBD1 (6 bases). This CDR3 spans 14 amino acids. Germline CDR1 is LNHDA and CDR2 is SQIVND (reference sequence). Trimming stripped 4 bases from V and 7 bases from J, with 16 bases between. CDR3 coding DNA: TGTGCCAGTAGTACGGGACACGAAGGGGCTGGCTACACCTTC. Amino acid sequence: CASSTGHEGAGYTF.

This clone has more than one count but fewer than ten. The V gene is TRBV2, the J gene TRBJ2-7; 9 bases agree with TRBD2. This CDR3 spans 14 amino acids. Looked up from germline, CDR1 is SNHLY and CDR2 is FYNNEI. V was pared by 4 bases and J by 4 bases, with 5 bases of the junction left unmatched. CDR3 region: CASSGLAGIYEQYF. The DNA for the CDR3 is TGTGCCAGCAGTGGCCTAGCGGGAATTTACGAGCAGTACTTC.

The chain joins TRBV6-5 to TRBJ1-5; no definite D call. In germline, CDR1 is MNHEY, CDR2 SVGAGI. Between the trimmed V and J ends, which lost 2 bases and 2 bases, there was a span of 10 bases. This CDR3 has 15 residues. In DNA form, the CDR3 reads TGTGCCAGCAGTTACAGAGAGGTAGGCAATCAGCCCCAGCATTTT. It is translated as CASSYREVGNQPQHF.

V usage is TRBV6-2 or TRBV6-3 and J usage is TRBJ1-5; no clear D gene. Germline loops: CDR1 MNHEY, CDR2 SVGEGT. The CDR3 contains 13 residues. The V gene lost 2 bases and the J gene lost 0 bases, with 2 bases spanning the gap. CDR3 protein: CASSYNSNQPQHF. The DNA for the CDR3 is TGTGCCAGCAGTTACAATAGCAATCAGCCCCAGCATTTT.

The rearrangement links TRBV15 to TRBJ2-7, with 8 positions matching TRBD2. V shed 0 bases and J 2 bases; nucleotides not matched to a gene: 6. The CDR3 totals 16 residues. Germline V gene sequence: CDR1 LNHNV, CDR2 YYDKDF (reference sequence). CDR3 nucleotide sequence: TGTGCCACCAGCAGAGATTTTACTAGCGGTACCTACGAGCAGTACTTC. This codes for CATSRDFTSGTYEQYF.

This clone has only one observation. The chain recombines TRBV6-2 or TRBV6-3 with TRBJ2-7, with 13 bases identical to TRBD2. The CDR3 is made up of 17 amino acids. The germline V gene encodes CDR1 MNHEY and CDR2 SVGEGT. Trimming removed 2 bases from V and 2 bases from J; junction bases left unmatched: 6. CDR3 bases: TGTGCCAGCAGTTACCCCCTAGGGACTAGCGGGGCCTACGAGCAGTACTTC. It specifies CASSYPLGTSGAYEQYF.

This clone appeared a single time. V and J are TRBV3-1 (or the pseudogene TRBV3-2) and TRBJ1-2; possible D gene TRBD1, 5 bases. V was cut by 4 bases and J by 3 bases, with 9 bases left in between. The CDR3 spans 13 residues. Looked up from germline, CDR1 is LGHDT and CDR2 is YNNKEL (reference sequence). CDR3: CASSPRQHYGYTF. Here the CDR3 DNA reads TGTGCCAGCAGCCCTAGACAGCACTATGGCTACACCTTC.

The chain employs TRBV19 and TRBJ1-3; D is uncertain. This CDR3 comprises 14 residues. The germline V and J ends were trimmed by 6 bases and 0 bases, with 9 bases remaining between them. Germline V lookup: CDR1 LNHDA, CDR2 SQIVND (reference sequence). This CDR3 reads CASSAQHSGNTIYF. The CDR3 bases are TGTGCCAGTAGCGCACAGCACTCTGGAAACACCATATATTTT.

This chain connects TRBV19 to TRBJ1-1; D call uncertain. V was shortened by 9 bases and J by 1 base, with 15 bases between the two germline ends. CDR3 length equals 14 residues. Germline V gene sequence: CDR1 LNHDA, CDR2 SQIVND (reference sequence). The chain's CDR3 is CASGMPGWNTEAFF. The CDR3, as DNA: TGTGCCAGCGGGATGCCGGGGTGGAACACTGAAGCTTTCTTT. Supplemented by reference TRBV19 and TRBJ1-1, the full variable domain reads DGGITQSPKYLFRKEGQNVTLSCEQNLNHDAMYWYRQDPGQGLRLIYYSQIVNDFQKGDIAEGYSVSREKKESFPLTVTSAQKNPTAFYLCASGMPGWNTEAFFGQGTRLTVV.